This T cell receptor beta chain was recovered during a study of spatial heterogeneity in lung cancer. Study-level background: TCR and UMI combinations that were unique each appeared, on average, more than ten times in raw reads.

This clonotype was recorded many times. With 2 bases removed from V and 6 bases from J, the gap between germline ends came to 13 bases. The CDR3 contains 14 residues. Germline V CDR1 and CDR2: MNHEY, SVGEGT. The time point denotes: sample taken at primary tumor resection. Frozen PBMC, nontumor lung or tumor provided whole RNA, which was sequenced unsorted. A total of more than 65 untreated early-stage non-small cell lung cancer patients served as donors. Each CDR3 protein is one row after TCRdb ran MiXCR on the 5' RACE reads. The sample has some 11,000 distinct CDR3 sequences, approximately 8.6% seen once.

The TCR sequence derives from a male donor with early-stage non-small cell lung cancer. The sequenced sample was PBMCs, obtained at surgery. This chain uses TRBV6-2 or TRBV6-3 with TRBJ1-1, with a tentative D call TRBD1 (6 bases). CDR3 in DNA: TGTGCCAGCAGTTACCAATCCAGGGGCTCTGAAGCTTTCTTT. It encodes CASSYQSRGSEAFF.